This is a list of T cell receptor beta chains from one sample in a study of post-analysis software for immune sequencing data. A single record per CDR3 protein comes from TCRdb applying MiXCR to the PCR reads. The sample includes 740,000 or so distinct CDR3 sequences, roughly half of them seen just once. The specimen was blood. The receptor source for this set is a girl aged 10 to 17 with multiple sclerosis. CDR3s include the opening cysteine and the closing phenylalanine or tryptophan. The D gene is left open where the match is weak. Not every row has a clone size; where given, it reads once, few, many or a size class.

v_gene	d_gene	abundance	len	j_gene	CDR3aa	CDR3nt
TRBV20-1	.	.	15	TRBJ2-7	CSASFTGPRGYEQYF	TGCAGTGCTAGTTTCACGGGACCCCGGGGATACGAGCAGTACTTC
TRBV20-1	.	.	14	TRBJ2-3	CSARGVAFADTQYF	TGCAGTGCTAGGGGCGTCGCGTTCGCAGATACGCAGTATTTT
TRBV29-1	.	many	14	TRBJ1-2	CSVEGRGSNYGYTF	TGCAGCGTTGAAGGCAGGGGCTCTAACTATGGCTACACCTTC
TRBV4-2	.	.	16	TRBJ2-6	CASSQDSDSGANVLTF	TGTGCCAGCAGCCAAGATAGCGACTCTGGGGCCAACGTCCTGACTTTC
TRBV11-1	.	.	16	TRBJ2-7	CASSLIRGSFSYEQYF	TGTGCCAGCAGCTTAATACGGGGGAGCTTCTCCTACGAGCAGTACTTC
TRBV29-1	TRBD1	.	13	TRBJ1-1	CSGLGQGTLEAFF	TGCAGCGGGCTGGGACAGGGAACCCTTGAAGCTTTCTTT
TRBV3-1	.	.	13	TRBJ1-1	CASSRNEGSEAFF	TGTGCCAGCAGCCGAAACGAGGGCAGTGAAGCTTTCTTT
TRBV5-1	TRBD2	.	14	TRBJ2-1	CASSLLADYNEQFF	TGCGCCAGCAGCTTACTAGCGGACTACAATGAGCAGTTCTTC
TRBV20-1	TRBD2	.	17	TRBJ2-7	CSARDTRGGRGSYEQYF	TGCAGTGCTAGAGATACCCGCGGGGGGCGGGGATCCTACGAGCAGTACTTC
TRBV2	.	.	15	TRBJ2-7	CASSEGAGGGYEQYF	TGTGCCAGCAGTGAAGGGGCAGGAGGAGGCTACGAGCAGTACTTC
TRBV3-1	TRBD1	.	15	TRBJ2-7	CASSRDRISYNEQYF	TGTGCCAGCAGCCGGGACAGGATTTCTTACAATGAGCAGTACTTC
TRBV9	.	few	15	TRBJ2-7	CASSRGGLLQYEQYF	TGTGCCAGCAGCAGGGGCGGACTCCTCCAATACGAGCAGTACTTC
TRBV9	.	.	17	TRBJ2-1	CASSAGSGRVVYNEQFF	TGTGCCAGCAGCGCAGGATCAGGCAGGGTGGTATACAATGAGCAGTTCTTC
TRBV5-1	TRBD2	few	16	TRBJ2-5	CASSGAPSGGFETQYF	TGCGCCAGCTCGGGGGCCCCTAGCGGGGGGTTCGAGACCCAGTACTTC
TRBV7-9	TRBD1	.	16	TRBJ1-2	CASSLGDRAGNYGYTF	TGTGCCAGCAGCTTAGGGGACAGGGCCGGTAACTATGGCTACACCTTC
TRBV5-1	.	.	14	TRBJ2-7	CASSLDLSDYEQYF	TGCGCCAGCAGCTTGGATCTTAGCGACTACGAGCAGTACTTC
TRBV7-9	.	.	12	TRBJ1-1	CASSHRVREAFF	TGTGCCAGCAGCCACAGGGTTCGTGAAGCTTTCTTT
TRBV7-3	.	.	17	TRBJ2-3	CASSKGPGPRGTDTQYF	TGTGCCAGCAGCAAGGGGCCCGGGCCCCGAGGGACAGATACGCAGTATTTT
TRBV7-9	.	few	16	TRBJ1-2	CASSLPRGGDNYGYTF	TGTGCCAGCAGCCTTCCCCGCGGTGGAGACAACTATGGCTACACCTTC
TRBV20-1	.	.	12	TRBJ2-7	CSATDGTYEQYF	TGCAGTGCTACGGACGGCACCTACGAGCAGTACTTC
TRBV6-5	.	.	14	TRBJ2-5	CASHLRDFQETQYF	TGTGCCAGCCACCTCAGGGACTTCCAAGAGACCCAGTACTTC
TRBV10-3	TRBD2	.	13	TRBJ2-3	CAIRAGLGDTQYF	TGTGCCATCAGAGCAGGACTAGGAGATACGCAGTATTTT
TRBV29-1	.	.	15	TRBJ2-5	CSVGASETTYNEQYF	TGCAGCGTGGGAGCTAGCGAGACAACCTACAATGAGCAGTACTTC
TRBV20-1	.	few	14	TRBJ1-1	CSARVARENTEAFF	TGCAGTGCTAGAGTCGCCAGGGAGAACACTGAAGCTTTCTTT